This entry lists 26 T cell receptor beta chains sequenced from one sample in a study of blood T cell repertoires in COVID-19. Using immunoSEQ multiplex PCR, the repertoire was profiled, and TCRdb retains in-frame clones only, with some absent. This repertoire shows hundreds of thousands of clones, around nine tenths found once; its top ten account for roughly 0.7%. Specimen: peripheral blood. Every receptor here comes from a man between 40 and 49 years old with acute or convalescent COVID-19.

This chain joins TRBV19 and TRBJ1-1, with 8 bases that match TRBD1. V lost 5 bases to trimming and J lost 5 bases; unmatched junction nucleotides: 22. The germline V gene has CDR1 LNHDA and CDR2 SQIVND (reference sequence). The CDR3 runs to 19 residues. The CDR3 DNA follows: TGTGCCAGTAGTCTAATGACAGGGGCTTGGCGTCCAGAGGAAACTGAAGCTTTCTTT. This translates into CASSLMTGAWRPEETEAFF.

This chain uses TRBV30 with TRBJ1-2, with TRBD1 matching over 12 bases. The CDR3 length is 15 residues. V was clipped by 2 bases and J by 7 bases; unmatched bases: 8. Germline-derived CDR1 and CDR2 are GTSNPN and SVGIG (reference sequence). In DNA, the CDR3 is TGTGCCTGGAGTACTAAGGGACAGGGGGCGCGTGGCTACACCTTC. It specifies CAWSTKGQGARGYTF.

The chain combines TRBV10-1 with TRBJ1-1; the D gene is possibly TRBD1 (6 bases). The CDR3 consists of 14 residues. Germline CDR1 and CDR2: WNHNN and SYGVQD (reference sequence). V lost 6 bases to trimming and J lost 4 bases, with 15 bases between them. As DNA, the CDR3 is TGCGCCAGCAGCGCAATCAGGGGCGGCACTGAAGCTTTCTTT. The encoded protein is CASSAIRGGTEAFF.

This chain links TRBV2 with TRBJ1-2; 7 bases align to TRBD1. The CDR3 covers 12 residues. The germline V gene has CDR1 SNHLY and CDR2 FYNNEI. The junction had 9 bases not matched to a gene; V was cut back by 4 bases and J by 13 bases. The CDR3 is CASSGSDRIPTF. CDR3 nucleotide sequence: TGTGCCAGCAGTGGCTCGGACAGGATCCCCACCTTC.

The CDR3 DNA follows: TGTGCCAGCAGTCCAGAGACAGTTAACACTGAAGCTTTCTTT. Amino acids: CASSPETVNTEAFF. The chain has TRBV28 and TRBJ1-1, with D maybe TRBD1 (5 bases). V lost 5 bases, J lost 2 bases, and 12 bases lay in between. CDR1 is MDHEN and CDR2 is SYDVKM in the germline V gene. The CDR3 covers 14 residues.

This clone was observed once. The chain links TRBV28 to TRBJ1-2; unclear D gene. This CDR3 spans 11 amino acids. The germline CDR1 and CDR2 sequences are MDHEN and SYDVKM. With 3 bases removed from V and 8 bases from J, the gap between germline ends came to 7 bases. DNA of the CDR3: TGTGCCAGCAGTTTCTTGGCCGGCTACACCTTC. Its translation: CASSFLAGYTF.

This chain uses TRBV29-1 with TRBJ1-4; D is perhaps TRBD1 (5 bases). Germline assignment: CDR1 SQVTM and CDR2 ANQGSEA. V was trimmed by 7 bases and J by 8 bases, leaving 14 bases between them. There are 12 residues in the CDR3. The CDR3 nucleotides are TGCAGCGCTGCCCGGGGGATCGAAAAACTGTTTTTT. It encodes CSAARGIEKLFF.

The chain uses TRBV7-2 and TRBJ2-5, with D maybe TRBD2 (6 bases). The germline V and J ends were trimmed by 1 base and 3 bases, with 18 bases remaining between them. The germline gives CDR1 SGHTA, CDR2 FQGNSA. CDR3 length: 17 amino acids. Here the CDR3 reads CASSLGAASWGEETQYF. Written as DNA, the CDR3 is TGTGCCAGCAGCTTAGGGGCGGCTAGCTGGGGGGAAGAGACCCAGTACTTC.

This clone was counted between two and nine times. This same CDR3 is encoded by further DNA sequences in the sample. This chain links TRBV5-1 with TRBJ2-2; 15 bases line up with TRBD2. The CDR3 length is 16 residues. Germline loops: CDR1 SGHRS, CDR2 YFSETQ. The J segment lost 6 bases and the V segment lost 3 bases, leaving 3 bases of the junction unmatched. The CDR3 coding sequence is TGCGCCAGCAGCTCGGGGACTAGCGGGGGGCCCGGGGAGCTGTTTTTT. It specifies CASSSGTSGGPGELFF.

This rearrangement joins TRBV6-2 or TRBV6-3 to TRBJ1-2, with unresolved D. The CDR3 sequence is 14 residues long. The V end was cut by 4 bases, the J end by 8 bases, with 17 bases between. The V gene's germline CDR1 is MNHEY and CDR2 SVGEGT. Here the CDR3 DNA reads TGTGCCAGCAGTTCGGGATCGCGACGGTGGGGCTACACCTTC. Protein sequence: CASSSGSRRWGYTF.

This clone was counted once. The J gene is TRBJ1-6, the V gene TRBV28, with a possible D match to TRBD1 (5 bases). Trimming removed 7 bases at V and 14 bases at J, with 21 bases between. Germline-derived CDR1 and CDR2 are MDHEN and SYDVKM. The CDR3 runs to 14 residues. CDR3 loop: CASNQGGARVALHF. The DNA of the CDR3 is TGTGCCAGCAACCAAGGAGGGGCCCGAGTGGCCCTCCACTTT.

The chain combines TRBV6-1 with TRBJ2-1; 9 bases align to TRBD2. CDR3 length equals 15 residues. After removal of 3 bases from V and 6 bases from J, the junction contained 6 bases not matched to a gene. CDR1 MNHNS and CDR2 SASEGT come from the germline V gene. The CDR3 region is CASSEMRGGLNEQFF. CDR3 coding DNA: TGTGCCAGCAGTGAGATGCGGGGGGGCCTCAATGAGCAGTTCTTC.

The chain employs TRBV5-4 and TRBJ2-7, with 14 bases lining up with TRBD2. Per germline, CDR1 SGHNT and CDR2 YYREEE (reference sequence). The CDR3 is 17 residues long. With 3 bases clipped from V and 5 bases from J, the junction kept 10 bases outside the gene matches. The CDR3 here is CASSWRPGLAGAHEQYF. In DNA form, the CDR3 reads TGTGCCAGCAGCTGGAGACCGGGACTAGCGGGGGCCCACGAGCAGTACTTC.

This chain uses TRBV7-3 with TRBJ2-1; D gene unclear. This CDR3 region has 13 residues. Trimming pared 5 bases from V and 1 base from J, leaving 6 bases between. Germline values: CDR1 SGHTA, CDR2 FQGTGA. In nucleotides, the CDR3 is TGTGCCAGCAGCCCCGGGTCCTACAATGAGCAGTTCTTC. This translates into CASSPGSYNEQFF.

The chain links TRBV29-1 to TRBJ2-2; 7 nucleotides align to TRBD1. The junction had 2 bases not matched to a gene; V was cut back by 5 bases and J by 5 bases. The CDR3 sequence is 12 residues long. CDR1 is SQVTM, CDR2 ANQGSEA, per germline. As DNA, the CDR3 is TGCAGCGTTCACAGGGGTACCGGGGAGCTGTTTTTT. Translated: CSVHRGTGELFF.

The chain carries TRBV19 and TRBJ1-3; D gene ambiguous. CDR3 length: 15 amino acids. In germline, CDR1 is LNHDA, CDR2 SQIVND (reference sequence). V lost 5 bases and J lost 4, with 15 bases in between. The CDR3 loop is CASSALGEVGNTIYF. CDR3 DNA: TGTGCCAGTAGTGCCTTGGGTGAGGTCGGAAACACCATATATTTT.

As concerns this clone: Other DNA variants within this sample encode the same CDR3. This sequence joins TRBV4-3 and TRBJ2-7; 9 nucleotides agree with TRBD1. Germline-derived CDR1 and CDR2 are LGHNA and YSLEER. V gave up 4 bases and J gave up 0 bases; unmatched junction bases: 4. The CDR3 has 15 residues. The DNA of the CDR3 is TGCGCCAGCAGCCCCGGGACAGGGCTCTCCTACGAGCAGTACTTC. Its translation is CASSPGTGLSYEQYF.

The CDR3 DNA reads as TGTGCCAGCCGGGACAGCCAAAATGAAAAACTGTTTTTT. This codes for CASRDSQNEKLFF. J is TRBJ1-4 and V is TRBV28; 7 positions agree with TRBD1. The CDR3 consists of 13 residues. Losses at the gene ends were 8 bases for V and 5 bases for J; bases not matched to a gene: 5. CDR1 and CDR2 from the germline V gene are MDHEN and SYDVKM.

This chain uses TRBV2 with TRBJ1-6; 7 nucleotides match TRBD1. The length of the CDR3 is 14 residues. Unmatched junction bases numbered 8, after V lost 3 bases and J lost 12 bases. CDR1 is SNHLY, CDR2 FYNNEI, per germline. The CDR3 here is CASSDGTAFQPLHF. The CDR3 coding sequence is TGTGCCAGCAGTGACGGGACAGCCTTCCAACCCCTCCACTTT.

The J gene is TRBJ1-4, the V gene TRBV6-5, with a weak D call TRBD1 (5 bases). CDR1 and CDR2 (germline): MNHEY, SVGAGI. CDR3 length equals 13 residues. V was clipped by 8 bases and J by 4 bases, with 11 bases between them. DNA for the CDR3: TGTGCCAGCCAGGGAGGTCTTAATGAAAAACTGTTTTTT. This gives the protein CASQGGLNEKLFF.

The chain has TRBV6-6 and TRBJ2-2, with 12 bases fitting TRBD2. The V and J ends lost 5 bases and 6 bases, in that order; junction bases with no gene match: 7. This CDR3 comprises 16 residues. The germline gives CDR1 MNHNY, CDR2 SVGAGI (reference sequence). In DNA form, the CDR3 reads TGTGCCAGCAGTCGGTCTAGCGGGGGGGCCGCCGGGGAGCTGTTTTTT. Its translation: CASSRSSGGAAGELFF.

The rearrangement joins TRBV20-1 to TRBJ1-1, with D unclear. The CDR3 covers 11 residues. V shed 5 bases and J shed 8 bases, with 12 bases lying between them. In germline, CDR1 is DFQATT, CDR2 SNEGSKA (reference sequence). In DNA, the CDR3 is TGCAGTGCTCCGAGCGGGTTGGAAGCTTTCTTT. Translation gives CSAPSGLEAFF.

The chain joins TRBV5-4 to TRBJ2-2; maybe TRBD2 (5 bases). Germline CDR1 reads SGHNT; CDR2 reads YYREEE (reference sequence). The CDR3 covers 15 residues. The V gene lost 1 base and the J gene lost 4 bases, with 11 bases spanning the gap. The CDR3 DNA sequence: TGTGCCAGCAGCTTGTGGCTGGCGGGCACCGGGGAGCTGTTTTTT. The encoded protein is CASSLWLAGTGELFF.

V usage is TRBV5-1 and J usage is TRBJ2-7; tentatively, D is TRBD2 (5 bases). The CDR3 sequence is 15 residues long. Germline V gene sequence: CDR1 SGHRS, CDR2 YFSETQ. Trimming removed 4 bases at V and 6 bases at J, with 20 bases between. The CDR3, as DNA: TGCGCCAGCAGCCCGCCGGCGACGGGGATGGGCGAGCAGTACTTC. The encoded protein is CASSPPATGMGEQYF.

The rearrangement links TRBV5-4 to TRBJ1-2; D is perhaps TRBD1 (6 bases). In germline, CDR1 is SGHNT, CDR2 YYREEE (reference sequence). The CDR3 loop spans 16 amino acids. V dropped 0 bases and J dropped 2 bases, with 14 bases sitting between them. CDR3 DNA sequence: TGTGCCAGCAGCTTGGGCGCCGGACAGCCGAACTATGGCTACACCTTC. As protein: CASSLGAGQPNYGYTF. The whole variable domain, filled in from reference TRBV5-4 and TRBJ1-2, reads ETGVTQSPTHLIKTRGQQVTLRCSSQSGHNTVSWYQQALGQGPQFIFQYYREEENGRGNFPPRFSGLQFPNYSSELNVNALELDDSALYLCASSLGAGQPNYGYTFGSGTRLTVV.

The rearrangement uses TRBV11-2 and TRBJ1-4; D gene unclear. The CDR3 loop spans 14 amino acids. Trimming shortened V by 3 bases and J by 8 bases, and 13 bases separated the two germline ends. The V gene's germline CDR1 is SGHAT and CDR2 FQNNGV. CDR3: CASSLLGYSEKLFF. CDR3 in DNA: TGTGCCAGCAGCTTGCTCGGGTACTCGGAAAAACTGTTTTTT.